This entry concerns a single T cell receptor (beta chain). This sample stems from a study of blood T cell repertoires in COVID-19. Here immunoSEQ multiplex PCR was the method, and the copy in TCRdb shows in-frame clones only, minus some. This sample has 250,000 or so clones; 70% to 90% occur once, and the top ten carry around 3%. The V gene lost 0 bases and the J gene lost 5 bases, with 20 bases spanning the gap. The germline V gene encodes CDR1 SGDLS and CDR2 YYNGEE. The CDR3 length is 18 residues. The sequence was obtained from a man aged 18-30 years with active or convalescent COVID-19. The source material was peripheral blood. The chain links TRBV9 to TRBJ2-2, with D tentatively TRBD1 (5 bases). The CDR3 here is CASSVGRAGLLETGELFF. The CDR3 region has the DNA TGTGCCAGCAGCGTAGGCCGGGCAGGGTTGCTTGAAACCGGGGAGCTGTTTTTT.